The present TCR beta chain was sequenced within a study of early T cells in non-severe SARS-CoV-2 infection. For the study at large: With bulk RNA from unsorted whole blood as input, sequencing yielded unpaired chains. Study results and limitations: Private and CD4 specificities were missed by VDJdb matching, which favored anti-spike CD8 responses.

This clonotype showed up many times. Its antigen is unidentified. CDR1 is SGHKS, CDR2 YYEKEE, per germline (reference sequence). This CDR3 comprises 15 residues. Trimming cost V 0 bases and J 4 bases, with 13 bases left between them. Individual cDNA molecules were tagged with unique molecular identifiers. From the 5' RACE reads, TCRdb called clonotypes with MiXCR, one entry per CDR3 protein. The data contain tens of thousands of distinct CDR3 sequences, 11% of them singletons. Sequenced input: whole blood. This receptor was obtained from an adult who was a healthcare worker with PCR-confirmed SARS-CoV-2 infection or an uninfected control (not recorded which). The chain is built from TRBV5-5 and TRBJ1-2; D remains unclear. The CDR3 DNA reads TGTGCCAGCAGCTTGGCGGCAGAAGGCTTCTATGGCTACACCTTC. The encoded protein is CASSLAAEGFYGYTF.